The 12 T cell receptor beta chains presented below share a single source sample, sequenced in a study of blood T cell repertoires in COVID-19. Measured with immunoSEQ multiplex PCR; TCRdb has only the in-frame clones, and not every one. This sample has 250,000 to 400,000 clones, with more than 75% found just once. Sequenced input: PBMCs or T cells enriched from blood (not recorded which). The receptors were gathered from a man between 60 and 75 years old who had recovered from COVID-19.

The chain has TRBV30 and TRBJ1-5, with D perhaps matching TRBD1 (5 bases). CDR1 and CDR2 (germline): GTSNPN, SVGIG (reference sequence). This CDR3 is 13 amino acids long. V was shortened by 2 bases and J by 7 bases, with 12 bases between the two germline ends. CDR3 DNA sequence: TGTGCCTGGAGTAGGGGTCGAGACCAGCCCCAGCATTTT. It codes for CAWSRGRDQPQHF.

The V call is TRBV9, the J call TRBJ1-1; TRBD1 is a possible D gene (6 bases). V lost 4 bases and J lost 3, with 16 bases in between. This CDR3 is built from 15 residues. CDR1 and CDR2 (germline): SGDLS, YYNGEE. The CDR3 region is CASSPRTVLDTEAFF. CDR3 DNA sequence: TGTGCCAGCAGCCCGAGGACAGTTTTGGACACTGAAGCTTTCTTT.

V usage is TRBV7-9 and J usage is TRBJ2-7; no clear D gene. The CDR3 contains 12 residues. Between the trimmed V and J ends, which lost 11 bases and 2 bases, there was a span of 13 bases. Per the germline V gene, CDR1 is SEHNR and CDR2 is FQNEAQ (reference sequence). The CDR3 protein is CACVTETYEQYF. CDR3 coding DNA: TGTGCCTGCGTAACAGAAACCTACGAGCAGTACTTC.

The chain has TRBV5-1 and TRBJ1-4; D gene unclear. V was shortened by 2 bases and J by 8 bases, with 7 bases between the two germline ends. The length of the CDR3 is 12 residues. Germline V gene data show CDR1 as SGHRS and CDR2 as YFSETQ. CDR3 sequence (DNA): TGCGCCAGCAGCTTAAACGGGGAAAAACTGTTTTTT. It encodes CASSLNGEKLFF.

CDR3 region: CSAQGSETQYF. CDR3 coding DNA: TGCAGTGCCCAGGGATCCGAGACCCAGTACTTC. The chain has TRBV20-1 and TRBJ2-5; possibly TRBD1 for D (5 bases). Germline CDR1 and CDR2: DFQATT and SNEGSKA (reference sequence). Trimming stripped 6 bases from V and 5 bases from J, with 10 bases between. CDR3 length: 11 residues.

The chain recombines TRBV9 with TRBJ1-4; weak D call: TRBD1 (5 bases). This CDR3 has 15 amino acids. V lost 4 bases and J lost 7, with 17 bases in between. Germline-derived CDR1 and CDR2 are SGDLS and YYNGEE. The CDR3 is CASSTGTGRSEKLFF. CDR3 bases: TGTGCCAGCAGCACCGGGACGGGGAGGAGTGAAAAACTGTTTTTT.

This chain joins TRBV2 and TRBJ2-3, with no clear D. Trimming left V 5 bases short and J 2 bases short, with 8 bases between. This CDR3 contains 13 residues. The germline V gene has CDR1 SNHLY and CDR2 FYNNEI. The CDR3 DNA follows: TGTGCCAGCAGTTCTAAATACACAGATACGCAGTATTTT. Translating it yields CASSSKYTDTQYF. The whole variable domain, remainder taken from reference TRBV2 and TRBJ2-3, is EPEVTQTPSHQVTQMGQEVILRCVPISNHLYFYWYRQILGQKVEFLVSFYNNEISEKSEIFDDQFSVERPDGSNFTLKIRSTKLEDSAMYFCASSSKYTDTQYFGPGTRLTVL.

This chain uses TRBV10-1 with TRBJ2-1; 9 bases line up with TRBD2. Germline-derived CDR1 and CDR2 are WNHNN and SYGVQD (reference sequence). The CDR3 spans 16 residues. V lost 0 bases, J lost 6 bases, and 6 bases stayed unmatched. CDR3 in DNA: TGCGCCAGCAGTGAGTCTAGGCTAGCGGGAACCAATGAGCAGTTCTTC. This codes for CASSESRLAGTNEQFF.

The chain recombines TRBV9 with TRBJ2-3; possibly TRBD2 for D (6 bases). The CDR3 loop spans 16 amino acids. Trimming shortened V by 0 bases and J by 3 bases, and 14 bases separated the two germline ends. Germline-derived CDR1 and CDR2 are SGDLS and YYNGEE. CDR3 sequence (DNA): TGTGCCAGCAGCGTAGTTGCAGGACTAACGACAGATACGCAGTATTTT. It encodes CASSVVAGLTTDTQYF. Variable domain in full (rest from reference TRBV9 and TRBJ2-3): DSGVTQTPKHLITATGQRVTLRCSPRSGDLSVYWYQQSLDQGLQFLIQYYNGEERAKGNILERFSAQQFPDLHSELNLSSLELGDSALYFCASSVVAGLTTDTQYFGPGTRLTVL.

The chain couples TRBV6-1 to TRBJ1-1; D is perhaps TRBD1 (5 bases). The CDR3 spans 15 residues. Germline values: CDR1 MNHNS, CDR2 SASEGT. V was pared by 0 bases and J by 1 base, with 9 bases between. The chain's CDR3 is CASSEAGRENTEAFF. Written as DNA, the CDR3 is TGTGCCAGCAGTGAAGCGGGCAGGGAGAACACTGAAGCTTTCTTT.

J is TRBJ1-4 and V is TRBV4-2; 8 bases fit TRBD1. Germline CDR1 and CDR2: LGHNA and YNFKEQ. The CDR3 is made up of 18 amino acids. V was clipped by 3 bases and J by 1 base; unmatched bases: 10. The CDR3 loop is CASSQRPGGSGTNEKLFF. DNA for the CDR3: TGTGCCAGCAGCCAGAGACCAGGGGGCTCGGGAACTAATGAAAAACTGTTTTTT.

The chain recombines TRBV30 with TRBJ2-7; a possible D gene is TRBD1 (6 bases). Trimming took off 7 bases at V and 8 bases at J, with 18 bases between the two ends. Germline V gene lookup returns CDR1 GTSNPN and CDR2 SVGIG (reference sequence). The CDR3 has 12 residues. The CDR3 loop is CALAESDRKQYF. In DNA form, the CDR3 reads TGTGCCTTGGCGGAGTCGGACAGAAAGCAGTACTTC.